This TCR beta chain emerged from a study of OX40 agonist ivuxolimab in advanced cancers. Regarding the study as a whole: Clones of CD4+ and CD8+ blood T cells grew by week 6 at doses of 0.1 to 3.0 mg/kg. Partial responders at 0.1-3.0 mg/kg had among the lowest clonal expansion. On average, CD8+ T cells had more expanded clones than CD4+.

Using immunoSEQ multiplex PCR, the repertoire was profiled, and TCRdb retains in-frame clones only, with some absent. Of more than 40,000 clones listed, 88% were seen once; the top ten hold roughly 0.98%. A note on this clone: Its antigen is currently unknown.

Looked up from germline, CDR1 is LNHNV and CDR2 is YYDKDF (reference sequence). V lost 2 bases, J lost 5 bases, and 7 bases stayed unmatched. The CDR3 sequence is 16 residues long. The starting material was CD4+ or CD8+ T cells sorted from blood, obtained in a trial of the OX40 agonist ivuxolimab. The TCR sequence derives from an adult with an advanced solid tumor such as melanoma, head and neck, liver or kidney cancer. The chain employs TRBV15 and TRBJ2-3, with 10 bases aligning to TRBD2. CDR3 residues: CATSRKLAGSLDTQYF. CDR3 DNA: TGTGCCACCAGCAGAAAACTAGCGGGATCTCTAGATACGCAGTATTTT.